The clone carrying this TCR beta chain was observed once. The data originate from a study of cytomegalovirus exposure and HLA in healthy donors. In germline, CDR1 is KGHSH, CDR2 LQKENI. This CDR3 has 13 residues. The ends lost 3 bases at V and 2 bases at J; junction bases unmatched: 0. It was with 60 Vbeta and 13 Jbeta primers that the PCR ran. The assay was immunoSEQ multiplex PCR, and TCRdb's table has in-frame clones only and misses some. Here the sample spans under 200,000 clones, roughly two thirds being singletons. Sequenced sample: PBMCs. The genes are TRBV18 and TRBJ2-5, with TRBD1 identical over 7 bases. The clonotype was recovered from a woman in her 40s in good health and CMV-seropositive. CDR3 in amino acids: CASSPTGQETQYF. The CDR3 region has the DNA TGTGCCAGCTCACCGACAGGGCAAGAGACCCAGTACTTC.